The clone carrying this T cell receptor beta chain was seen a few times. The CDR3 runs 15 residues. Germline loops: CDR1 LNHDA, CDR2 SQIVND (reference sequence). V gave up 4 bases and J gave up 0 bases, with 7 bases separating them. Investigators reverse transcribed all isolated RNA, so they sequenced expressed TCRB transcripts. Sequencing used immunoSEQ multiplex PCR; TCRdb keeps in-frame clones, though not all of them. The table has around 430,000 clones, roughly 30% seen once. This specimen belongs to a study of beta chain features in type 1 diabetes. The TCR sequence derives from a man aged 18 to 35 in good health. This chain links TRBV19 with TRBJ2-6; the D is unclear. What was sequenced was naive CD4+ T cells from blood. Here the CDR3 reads CASSTGHSGANVLTF. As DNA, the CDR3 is TGTGCCAGTAGTACAGGCCACTCTGGGGCCAACGTCCTGACTTTC.